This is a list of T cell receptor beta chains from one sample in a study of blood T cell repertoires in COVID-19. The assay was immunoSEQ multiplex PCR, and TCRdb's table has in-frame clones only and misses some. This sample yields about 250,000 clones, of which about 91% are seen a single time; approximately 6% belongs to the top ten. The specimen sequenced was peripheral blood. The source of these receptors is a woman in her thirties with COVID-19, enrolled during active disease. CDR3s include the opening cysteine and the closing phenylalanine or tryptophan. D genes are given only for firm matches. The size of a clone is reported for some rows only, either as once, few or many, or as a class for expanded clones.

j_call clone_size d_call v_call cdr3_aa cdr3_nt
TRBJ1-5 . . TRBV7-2 CASSLLGAQPQHF TGTGCCAGCAGCTTATTAGGGGCTCAGCCCCAGCATTTT
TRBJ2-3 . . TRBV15 CATSTQGRGTDTQYF TGTGCCACCAGCACGCAGGGCAGGGGCACAGATACGCAGTATTTT
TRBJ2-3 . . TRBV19 CASSKTSDWPDTQYF TGTGCCAGTAGCAAAACTTCGGACTGGCCTGACACGCAGTATTTT
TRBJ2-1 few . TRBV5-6 CASSFVGRGNNEQFF TGTGCCAGCAGCTTCGTCGGGAGAGGCAACAATGAGCAGTTCTTC
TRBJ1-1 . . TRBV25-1 CASSDLRGWETEAFF TGTGCCAGCAGCGACTTGCGGGGATGGGAAACTGAAGCTTTCTTT
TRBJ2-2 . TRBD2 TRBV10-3 CAIRSGTSGTGELFF TGTGCCATCAGATCCGGGACTAGCGGAACCGGGGAGCTGTTTTTT
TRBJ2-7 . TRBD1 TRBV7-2 CASSPRTGDSYEQYF TGTGCCAGCAGCCCGCGGACAGGGGACTCCTACGAGCAGTACTTC
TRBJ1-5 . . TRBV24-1 CATSDPGQNNQPQHF TGTGCCACCAGTGACCCTGGACAGAACAATCAGCCCCAGCATTTT
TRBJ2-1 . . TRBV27 CASSSSTSFHEQFF TGTGCCAGCAGTTCGTCCACTAGCTTCCATGAGCAGTTCTTC
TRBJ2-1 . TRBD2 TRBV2 CASSVGSGRATEQFF TGTGCCAGCAGTGTAGGTAGCGGGAGGGCCACTGAGCAGTTCTTC
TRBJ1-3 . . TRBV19 CASSIDNSGNTIYF TGTGCCAGTAGTATAGACAACTCTGGAAACACCATATATTTT
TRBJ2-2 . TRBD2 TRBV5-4 CASSPPGGGSTGELFF TGTGCCAGCAGCCCCCCGGGCGGGGGGTCCACCGGGGAGCTGTTTTTT
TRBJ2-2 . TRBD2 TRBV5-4 CASSLIAGGPGELFF TGTGCCAGCAGCTTGATAGCGGGAGGGCCCGGGGAGCTGTTTTTT
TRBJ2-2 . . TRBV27 CASSLGAPGELFF TGTGCCAGCAGTTTAGGAGCCCCCGGGGAGCTGTTTTTT
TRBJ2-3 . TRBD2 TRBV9 CASSTSGATDTQYF TGTGCCAGCAGCACCAGCGGGGCCACAGATACGCAGTATTTT
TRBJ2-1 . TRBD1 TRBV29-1 CSAPGAGGSYNEQFF TGCAGCGCCCCTGGGGCAGGGGGCTCCTACAATGAGCAGTTCTTC
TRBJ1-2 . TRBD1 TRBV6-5 CASRTGFYGYTF TGTGCCAGCAGGACAGGGTTCTATGGCTACACCTTC
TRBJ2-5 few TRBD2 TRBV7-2 CASSATSGRETQYF TGTGCCAGCAGCGCCACTAGCGGGCGTGAGACCCAGTACTTC
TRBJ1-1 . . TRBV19 CASNSGFWVTEAFF TGTGCCAGTAATTCAGGGTTTTGGGTCACTGAAGCTTTCTTT
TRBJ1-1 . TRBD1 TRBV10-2 CASSEPGGNTEAFF TGCGCCAGCAGTGAACCAGGGGGGAACACTGAAGCTTTCTTT
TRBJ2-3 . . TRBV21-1 CASSRPPGQGGLAPTDTDTQYF TGTGCCAGCAGCAGACCACCGGGACAGGGGGGCCTGGCCCCGACGGATACAGATACGCAGTATTTT
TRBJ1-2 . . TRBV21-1 CASSKVIGQHGYTF TGTGCCAGCAGCAAAGTAATAGGACAGCATGGCTACACCTTC
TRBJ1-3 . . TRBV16 CASSQVAASSGNTIYF TGTGCCAGCAGCCAAGTGGCTGCTTCCTCTGGAAACACCATATATTTT
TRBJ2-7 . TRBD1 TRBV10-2 CASSFPGQGAFDEQYF TGCGCCAGCAGTTTTCCGGGACAGGGGGCTTTCGACGAGCAGTACTTC
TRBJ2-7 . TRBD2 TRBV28 CASSPRGKGLASYEQYF TGTGCCAGCAGCCCTCGAGGCAAGGGACTAGCTTCCTACGAGCAGTACTTC
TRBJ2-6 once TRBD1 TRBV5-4 CASSVRQGSFSANVLTF TGTGCCAGCAGCGTAAGACAGGGAAGTTTTTCGGCCAACGTCCTGACTTTC
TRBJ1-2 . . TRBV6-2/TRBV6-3 CASSSLGIPTNYGYTF TGTGCCAGCAGTTCTCTTGGCATCCCAACTAACTATGGCTACACCTTC
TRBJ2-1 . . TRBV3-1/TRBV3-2 CASSQDAGFFNEQFF TGTGCCAGCAGCCAAGACGCGGGATTCTTCAATGAGCAGTTCTTC
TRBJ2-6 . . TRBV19 CASSISSGGSPGANVLTF TGTGCCAGTAGTATAAGCTCAGGAGGAAGTCCTGGGGCCAACGTCCTGACTTTC
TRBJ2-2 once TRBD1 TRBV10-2 CASSRTGGGAGELFF TGCGCCAGCAGCAGGACAGGGGGAGGGGCCGGGGAGCTGTTTTTT
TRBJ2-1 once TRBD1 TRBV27 CASSPTGLPYNEQFF TGTGCCAGCAGCCCGACAGGGCTTCCCTACAATGAGCAGTTCTTC
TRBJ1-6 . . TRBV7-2 CASSLASGDNSPLHF TGTGCCAGCAGCTTAGCATCAGGGGACAATTCACCCCTCCACTTT
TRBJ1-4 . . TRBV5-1 CASSWSGEINEKLFF TGCGCCAGCAGCTGGTCTGGGGAGATTAATGAAAAACTGTTTTTT